These 21 T cell receptor beta chains were sequenced from one sample in a study of blood T cell repertoires in COVID-19 (dated by TCRdb to 2020 to 2022). Library preparation used the immunoSEQ multiplex PCR assay. Drawn from immuneACCESS, this table holds only the in-frame rearrangements with V and J called that TCRdb kept. Clones are partly lost; checked studies trace under half to an unresolved V gene and leave the rest unexplained. For this sample the table gives about 380,000 clones, of which 90% were detected only once. Jointly, the top ten make up roughly 6.8% of the sample. Sequences were obtained from peripheral blood. These receptors came from a man between 18 and 29 years old with active or convalescent COVID-19.

The chain joins TRBV6-5 to TRBJ1-5; no reliable D call. CDR3 length: 11 residues. Germline V CDR1 and CDR2: MNHEY, SVGAGI. V dropped 6 bases and J dropped 9 bases, with 9 bases sitting between them. CDR3 sequence (DNA): TGTGCCAGCAGGGCTCGGGGGCCCCAGCATTTT. Its protein is CASRARGPQHF.

The CDR3, as DNA: TGTGCCAGCAGTTTTGGCGTAAGGGGGATATCAGATACGCAGTATTTT. Amino acid sequence: CASSFGVRGISDTQYF. The rearrangement links TRBV28 to TRBJ2-3; a possible D gene is TRBD1 (6 bases). The length of the CDR3 is 16 residues. The V gene lost 3 bases and the J gene lost 4 bases, with 17 bases spanning the gap. Germline-derived CDR1 and CDR2 are MDHEN and SYDVKM.

The chain joins TRBV2 to TRBJ1-5; no definite D call. The CDR3 runs to 14 residues. From germline, CDR1 is SNHLY and CDR2 FYNNEI. Trimming left V 6 bases short and J 2 bases short, with 11 bases between. The CDR3 DNA is TGTGCCAGCAGCCGAGAGGTACGCAATCAGCCCCAGCATTTT. Translated, it gives CASSREVRNQPQHF.

This chain joins TRBV28 and TRBJ2-7; 10 nucleotides agree with TRBD2. The CDR3 contains 15 residues. Trimming took 5 bases from V and 4 from J; bases not matched to a gene: 8. Germline CDR1 and CDR2: MDHEN and SYDVKM. In DNA form, the CDR3 reads TGTGCCAGCAGTACCCGAGGAGCGGGAGGGTACGAGCAGTACTTC. It yields the protein CASSTRGAGGYEQYF.

This clone was counted a single time. The rearrangement uses TRBV6-5 and TRBJ2-5, with TRBD1 identical over 12 bases. The CDR3 is made up of 14 amino acids. V lost 6 bases, J lost 7 bases, and 6 bases stayed unmatched. From germline, CDR1 is MNHEY and CDR2 SVGAGI. Written as DNA, the CDR3 is TGTGCCAGCAGGCCGGGACAGGGGGCAAGGACCCAGTACTTC. Residues: CASRPGQGARTQYF.

The gene calls are TRBV5-6 and TRBJ2-7; 12 positions agree with TRBD1. The V and J ends lost 0 bases and 3 bases, in that order; junction bases with no gene match: 4. Germline V gives CDR1 SGHDT, CDR2 YYEEEE. CDR3 size: 16 residues. CDR3 sequence: CASSLEGQGALYEQYF. The CDR3 DNA reads as TGTGCCAGCAGCTTGGAGGGACAGGGGGCCCTCTACGAGCAGTACTTC.

This rearrangement joins TRBV21-1 to TRBJ2-2; the table's D call, TRBD1, was not checked against the DNA. TRBV21-1 is listed as a pseudogene. The CDR3 spans 14 residues. In DNA form, the CDR3 reads TGTGCCAGCGGGGACAGGGGGCAAACCGGGGAGCTGTTTTTT. Protein: CASGDRGQTGELFF.

There are a few counts of this clone. This chain uses TRBV27 with TRBJ2-7, with 8 nucleotides matching TRBD2. This CDR3 has 15 amino acids. J gave up 3 bases and V 5 bases, and 9 bases lay outside the gene matches. Looked up from germline, CDR1 is MNHEY and CDR2 is SMNVEV (reference sequence). The CDR3 DNA sequence: TGTGCCAGCAGTCTCGGTCGGGGGGGCGACTACGAGCAGTACTTC. As protein: CASSLGRGGDYEQYF.

The chain has TRBV7-9 and TRBJ2-7, with 12 bases lining up with TRBD1. The CDR3 contains 17 residues. The J segment lost 2 bases and the V segment lost 5 bases, leaving 10 bases of the junction unmatched. The V gene's germline CDR1 is SEHNR and CDR2 FQNEAQ (reference sequence). CDR3 DNA sequence: TGTGCCAGCAGCCCCCAGTGGGGACAGGGGGCCCCCTACGAGCAGTACTTC. Its translation: CASSPQWGQGAPYEQYF.

The chain recombines TRBV7-8 with TRBJ2-7; a weak D match, TRBD2 (6 bases). Germline values: CDR1 SGHVS, CDR2 FQNEAQ. The CDR3 has 16 residues. Trimming left V 5 bases short and J 3 bases short, with 20 bases between. Here the CDR3 reads CASSMRAASAFYEQYF. The CDR3 nucleotides read TGTGCCAGCAGCATGCGTGCGGCTAGCGCCTTCTACGAGCAGTACTTC.

The chain joins TRBV2 to TRBJ1-5; the D gene is possibly TRBD1 (5 bases). The germline gives CDR1 SNHLY, CDR2 FYNNEI. The CDR3 totals 13 residues. Between the trimmed V and J ends, which lost 4 bases and 6 bases, there was a span of 10 bases. CDR3 sequence reads: CASSAGLGQPQHF. For the CDR3, the DNA is TGTGCCAGCAGTGCAGGGTTGGGTCAGCCCCAGCATTTT.

The V and J genes are TRBV7-3 and TRBJ2-1; 7 bases fit TRBD2. The CDR3 spans 16 residues. CDR1 SGHTA and CDR2 FQGTGA come from the germline V gene. The V gene end was trimmed by 4 bases and the J gene end by 0 bases; junction bases not matched to a gene: 6. CDR3 in amino acids: CASSWEGSSSYNEQFF. The CDR3 nucleotides are TGTGCCAGCAGCTGGGAGGGATCCAGCTCCTACAATGAGCAGTTCTTC.

To note about this clone: A read error may produce the germline difference seen at one junction end. V is TRBV28 and J is TRBJ2-1; D is unclear. Germline CDR1 is MDHEN and CDR2 is SYDVKM. This CDR3 region has 12 residues. Here the CDR3 DNA reads TGTGCCAGTAGTTTTACCTACAATGAGCAGTTCTTC. Translated, it gives CASSFTYNEQFF.

The chain uses TRBV3-1 (or the pseudogene TRBV3-2) and TRBJ2-7, with 8 bases fitting TRBD1. CDR1 is LGHDT and CDR2 is YNNKEL in the germline V gene (reference sequence). This CDR3 contains 15 residues. V was pared by 7 bases and J by 0 bases, with 8 bases of the junction left unmatched. In DNA, the CDR3 is TGTGCCAGCACCAAAGGAACAGGGGGCTCCTACGAGCAGTACTTC. This sequence encodes CASTKGTGGSYEQYF.

The genes are TRBV3-1 (or the pseudogene TRBV3-2) and TRBJ1-4; 7 bases fit TRBD1. CDR3 length: 13 residues. Per the germline V gene, CDR1 is LGHDT and CDR2 is YNNKEL (reference sequence). Trimming removed 4 bases from V and 5 bases from J; junction bases left unmatched: 1. This CDR3 is CASSRGQNEKLFF. CDR3 sequence (DNA): TGTGCCAGCAGCCGGGGACAGAATGAAAAACTGTTTTTT.

This chain connects TRBV5-1 to TRBJ1-2, with 7 bases matching TRBD1. The length of the CDR3 is 15 residues. Germline assignment: CDR1 SGHRS and CDR2 YFSETQ. Trimming at V came to 4 bases and at J to 3 bases, leaving 9 bases not matched to a gene. Here the CDR3 reads CASSIYRGVDYGYTF. The CDR3 nucleotides are TGCGCCAGCAGCATTTACAGGGGTGTAGACTATGGCTACACCTTC.

CDR3 region: CASSLSGTGVREQYF. In nucleotides, the CDR3 is TGTGCCAGCAGTTTATCTGGGACAGGGGTGAGGGAGCAGTACTTC. The chain joins TRBV27 to TRBJ2-7, with TRBD1 matching 10 bases. Per the germline V gene, CDR1 is MNHEY and CDR2 is SMNVEV (reference sequence). The CDR3 is 15 amino acids. The V segment lost 0 bases and the J segment 7 bases; nucleotides outside the gene matches: 6.

This chain links TRBV10-3 with TRBJ1-3, with 7 bases fitting TRBD1. The CDR3 totals 14 residues. Germline-derived CDR1 and CDR2 are ENHRY and SYGVKD. Germline trimming cut 10 bases from V and 0 bases from J; bases unmatched to any gene: 6. As DNA, the CDR3 is TGTGCCAACGCTGGGACAGACTCTGGAAACACCATATATTTT. Encoded protein: CANAGTDSGNTIYF.

The chain is built from TRBV6-5 and TRBJ1-4; the match to TRBD1 covers 9 bases. This CDR3 comprises 13 residues. Germline V lookup: CDR1 MNHEY, CDR2 SVGAGI. J gave up 8 bases and V 10 bases, and 8 bases lay outside the gene matches. The CDR3 DNA sequence: TGTGCCACCGCCGGACAGGGGCGGGAAAAACTGTTTTTT. Protein sequence: CATAGQGREKLFF.

This chain connects TRBV3-1 (or the pseudogene TRBV3-2) to TRBJ1-1; 8 bases map to TRBD1. Germline CDR1 LGHDT, CDR2 YNNKEL (reference sequence). The V and J ends lost 1 base and 5 bases, in that order; junction bases with no gene match: 9. The CDR3 runs to 16 residues. The CDR3 nucleotides read TGTGCCAGCAGCCAAGCGGCAGGGGGCGCCGGGACTGAAGCTTTCTTT. Translated: CASSQAAGGAGTEAFF.

This clone was detected only a few times. This rearrangement joins TRBV7-9 to TRBJ2-1; 14 bases fit TRBD2. Per the germline V gene, CDR1 is SEHNR and CDR2 is FQNEAQ (reference sequence). The CDR3 runs 16 residues. The V gene end was trimmed by 4 bases and the J gene end by 7 bases; junction bases not matched to a gene: 6. The chain's CDR3 is CASSSTSGRDLNEQFF. CDR3 bases: TGTGCCAGCAGCTCGACTAGCGGGAGGGATTTGAATGAGCAGTTCTTC.